This paragraph reports one TCR beta chain. Its specific antigen is unknown. Nothing much larger sits one base from this clone, and base qualities are not available. The sample is drawn from a study of identical twins (dated by TCRdb to the mid-2010s). Notes on the research overall: To test whether fetal clonotypes persist, this study deep-sequenced TCR alpha and beta repertoires from monozygotic twins, from unrelated adults of various ages, and from cord blood. To rule out contamination, replicate twin experiments were performed at different times with different library preparation protocols. Here is what the overall study found, with its caveats: Compared with coincidental sharing between unrelated individuals, out-of-frame TCR alpha sequences shared between twins showed an excess of sequences with low generation probability. In monozygotic twins, out-of-frame TCR alpha sharing was systematically underestimated by recombination models, although the models agreed with sharing between unrelated individuals. Because the same donors could not be followed over many years, the conclusions relied on cross-sectional statistical analysis. Excess twin sharing in beta out-of-frame sequences was weaker because fewer shared sequences lowered the signal-to-noise ratio. Abundant cord blood beta clonotypes had fewer insertions, young adult naive repertoires showed a similar but weaker trend, and memory repertoires showed no such trend. Invariant T cells such as MAIT and iNKT could partly confound zero-insertion analyses, though diverse VJ usage argued against this for most clonotypes.

Library generation was performed with 5' RACE. The reads were generated on an Illumina HiSeq 2000. A universal primer binding site was introduced by template switching, and a unique molecular identifier was present in the final cDNA, enabling accurate counting of TCR cDNA molecules. Specific primers in the conserved constant-segment region were used to synthesize first-strand cDNA for TCR alpha and beta chains. To control for contamination, each cDNA library was double barcoded with a SMART-Mk sample barcode plus Illumina barcodes. TruSeq adapter sequences along with Illumina sample barcodes were introduced in two successive PCR steps. The Illumina HiSeq platform was used with custom primers to sequence TCR alpha and beta cDNA libraries. The original methods were these. MiGEC processed the raw reads to extract unique molecular identifiers, while MiXCR was used to determine the CDR3 positions. For each individual, recombination models were inferred using an EM algorithm with the repgenHMM and IGoR tools. Shared clonotypes were analyzed with the tcR package in R, and sharing was normalized by the product of cloneset sizes. Out-of-frame nonproductive sequences were analyzed to study raw recombination free of thymic and clonal selection effects. Using fastp at Q25 and MiXCR, TCRdb reprocessed the public reads and kept productive beta chains. Rows matching on CDR3 protein sequence are summarized as one entry with the most common DNA and genes. TCRdb assigned the V and J calls; the authors' analysis was not used. This sample gives roughly 290,000 distinct CDR3 sequences in total; roughly 8.6% of them show up just once. Around 2.1% of the sample comes from the top ten.

CDR1 and CDR2, looked up from the germline V gene, are LGHNA and YNFKEQ. V is cut by 0 bases and J by 0 bases, and the space between the germline ends is 6 bases. Counted from cysteine to phenylalanine, this CDR3 has 15 amino acids. Just CDR3 DNA is preserved here, 45 bases in frame from base 1. Every donor in the study was a healthy Caucasian. Three pairs of female monozygotic twins, all aged roughly 18 to 29 years, were included in the twin cohort. Using Miltenyi CD45RO+ enrichment and human naive T-cell isolation kits, memory (CD45RO+) and naive T cells were isolated from PBMC. This sample was shared with a second study, whose subject was yellow fever vaccine responses in identical twins. According to the second study: According to the authors, in identical twins the way T cells responded to vaccination appeared partly convergent and partly personalized. In identical twins, the study followed T cell clones that responded to the vaccine with precision.

Sequencing was performed on memory (CD45RO+) T cells sorted from blood. The intended sense of this specimen's cell subset or site label: CD45RO+ enriched T cells. The chain was built from TRBV4-2 and TRBJ2-1, with no D gene named confidently. The origin of this receptor is a woman aged 18-30 years in good health. The nucleotide sequence is TGTGCCAGCAGCCAAGATAAGGTCTCCTACAATGAGCAGTTCTTC. This sequence encodes CASSQDKVSYNEQFF.